One and the same sample provided the 20 T cell receptor beta chains below, sequenced in a study of response to subunit inactivated influenza vaccine. MiXCR, applied by TCRdb to the RT-PCR reads, yields one record per CDR3 protein. The sample carries almost 250,000 distinct CDR3 sequences, 9.5% to 15% recorded once. The material was non-naive T cells sorted from PBMCs, obtained approximately 15 days before vaccination. All receptors come from a man aged 45-65 years who received an inactivated influenza vaccine.

The chain links TRBV18 to TRBJ1-2, with 7 bases lining up with TRBD1. Trimming cost V 0 bases and J 8 bases; bases outside gene matches: 3. The CDR3 totals 13 residues. The germline V gene has CDR1 KGHSH and CDR2 LQKENI. The CDR3 loop reads CASSPPNRGGYTF. The CDR3 bases are TGTGCCAGCTCACCACCGAACAGGGGCGGCTACACCTTC.

Ten or more counts support this clonotype. The V and J genes are TRBV5-1 and TRBJ2-7; D uncertain. Looked up from germline, CDR1 is SGHRS and CDR2 is YFSETQ. This CDR3 contains 14 residues. Trimming removed 0 bases from V and 4 bases from J, with 11 bases in between. CDR3 in DNA: TGCGCCAGCAGCTTGGACAGTCCGAGGTACGAGCAGTACTTC. The encoded protein is CASSLDSPRYEQYF. Based on the CDR3 plus reference TRBV5-1 and TRBJ2-7, the full variable domain is KAGVTQTPRYLIKTRGQQVTLSCSPISGHRSVSWYQQTPGQGLQFLFEYFSETQRNKGNFPGRFSGRQFSNSRSEMNVSTLELGDSALYLCASSLDSPRYEQYFGPGTRLTVT.

Many counts were recorded for this clonotype. The chain employs TRBV2 and TRBJ2-5; 14 bases line up with TRBD2. The length of the CDR3 is 15 residues. The V and J ends lost 6 bases and 5 bases, in that order; junction bases with no gene match: 5. Germline CDR1 is SNHLY and CDR2 is FYNNEI. CDR3 residues: CASSGTSGSRETQYF. The CDR3 coding sequence is TGTGCCAGCAGCGGGACTAGCGGGAGCCGGGAGACCCAGTACTTC.

This chain uses TRBV12-3 or TRBV12-4 with TRBJ2-7; D gene ambiguous. This CDR3 is 15 amino acids long. V gave up 2 bases and J gave up 3 bases, with 14 bases separating them. The CDR3 bases are TGTGCCAGCAGTTTATGGGGTTCTCCCGGCTACGAGCAGTACTTC. It yields the protein CASSLWGSPGYEQYF.

This clonotype has just a few counts. The rearrangement links TRBV2 to TRBJ2-5; TRBD2 agrees at 8 bases. Germline loops: CDR1 SNHLY, CDR2 FYNNEI. This CDR3 spans 12 amino acids. Trimming removed 6 bases from V and 7 bases from J; junction bases left unmatched: 4. DNA of the CDR3: TGTGCCAGCAGGGGGACTAGAGGGACCCAGTACTTC. Its protein is CASRGTRGTQYF.

In this sample, this clonotype turned up a few times. The chain has TRBV5-1 and TRBJ2-1; TRBD2 agrees at 12 bases. The CDR3 sequence is 15 residues long. The J segment lost 9 bases and the V segment lost 0 bases, leaving 4 bases of the junction unmatched. Germline V CDR1 and CDR2: SGHRS, YFSETQ. The CDR3: CASSLGLAGVGEQFF. The CDR3 bases are TGCGCCAGCAGCTTGGGACTAGCGGGGGTGGGTGAGCAGTTCTTC.

Details on this clonotype: A junction end diverges from the germline sequence, so it may reflect a read error. The chain joins TRBV7-7 to TRBJ2-5, with 7 bases lining up with TRBD2. Germline values: CDR1 SSHAT, CDR2 FNYEAQ (reference sequence). The CDR3 totals 15 residues. The CDR3 here is CASSLAGPGQETQYF. CDR3 DNA sequence: TGTGCTAGCAGCTTAGCGGGTCCAGGGCAAGAGACCCAGTACTTC.

V usage is TRBV6-4 and J usage is TRBJ1-6, with TRBD1 identical over 8 bases. Germline V gives CDR1 MRHNA, CDR2 SNTAGT. This CDR3 has 14 residues. J lost 9 bases, V lost 5 bases, and 6 bases had no gene match. The CDR3 sequence is CASSPQGGGSPLHF. The CDR3 nucleotides are TGTGCCAGCAGTCCACAGGGGGGGGGTTCACCCCTCCACTTT.

The rearrangement links TRBV6-5 to TRBJ1-3, with TRBD1 as a possible D gene (6 bases). The germline CDR1 and CDR2 sequences are MNHEY and SVGAGI. This CDR3 region has 15 residues. Trimming cost V 4 bases and J 1 base, with 11 bases left between them. In DNA, the CDR3 is TGTGCCAGCAGTTCAGGGGCCTATTCTGGAAACACCATATATTTT. Residues: CASSSGAYSGNTIYF.

In this sample, this clonotype turned up many times. The J gene is TRBJ2-1, the V gene TRBV7-2, with TRBD2 matching 13 bases. The CDR3 has 16 residues. CDR1 is SGHTA, CDR2 FQGNSA, per germline. After removal of 5 bases from V and 6 bases from J, the junction contained 7 bases not matched to a gene. The CDR3 region is CASSHLGLAGANEQFF. As DNA, the CDR3 is TGTGCCAGCAGCCACCTAGGACTAGCGGGAGCCAATGAGCAGTTCTTC.

This clonotype came up many times. This chain joins TRBV5-1 and TRBJ1-1; D may be TRBD1 (6 bases). The germline gives CDR1 SGHRS, CDR2 YFSETQ. The CDR3 is made up of 16 amino acids. V was trimmed by 0 bases and J by 5 bases, leaving 17 bases between them. The CDR3 region is CASSLGQELRGTEAFF. In nucleotides, the CDR3 is TGCGCCAGCAGCTTGGGACAGGAGCTAAGGGGGACTGAAGCTTTCTTT.

This clonotype was seen more than once but under ten times. This chain connects TRBV4-3 to TRBJ2-2; D is perhaps TRBD1 or TRBD2 (5 bases each). CDR1 LGHNA and CDR2 YSLEER come from the germline V gene. There are 17 residues in the CDR3. V lost 2 bases to trimming and J lost 2 bases, with 15 bases between them. The CDR3: CASSQQSGASNTGELFF. Written as DNA, the CDR3 is TGCGCCAGCAGCCAACAATCCGGGGCAAGTAACACCGGGGAGCTGTTTTTT.

The V call is TRBV12-3 or TRBV12-4, the J call TRBJ1-6, with D perhaps matching TRBD1 (6 bases). Trimming shortened V by 6 bases and J by 8 bases, and 17 bases separated the two germline ends. The CDR3 is made up of 15 amino acids. The CDR3 sequence: CASRIGGTGDSPLHF. The CDR3 DNA reads TGTGCCAGCAGAATAGGGGGTACGGGGGATTCACCCCTCCACTTT.

The rearrangement uses TRBV2 and TRBJ2-1; 10 nucleotides agree with TRBD2. Trimming at V came to 8 bases and at J to 9 bases, leaving 10 bases not matched to a gene. Germline CDR1 and CDR2: SNHLY and FYNNEI. There are 14 residues in the CDR3. Here the CDR3 reads CASGGKREGSEQFF. The CDR3 coding sequence is TGTGCCAGCGGAGGGAAGCGGGAGGGTAGTGAGCAGTTCTTC.

This chain connects TRBV12-3 or TRBV12-4 to TRBJ1-1, with D maybe TRBD1 (6 bases). CDR3 length equals 15 residues. The V end lost 0 bases, the J end lost 4 bases, and 12 bases lay between the germline ends. For the CDR3, the DNA is TGTGCCAGCAGTTTAGCTAACAGGGCCGGCACTGAAGCTTTCTTT. It encodes CASSLANRAGTEAFF.

This clonotype was seen a handful of times. V usage is TRBV7-3 and J usage is TRBJ2-3; 9 bases agree with TRBD2. The CDR3 runs to 18 residues. The germline V gene encodes CDR1 SGHTA and CDR2 FQGTGA. Trimming removed 2 bases from V and 0 bases from J; junction bases left unmatched: 9. The CDR3 here is CASSLGYLTSGSTDTQYF. For the CDR3, the DNA is TGTGCCAGCAGCTTAGGGTACCTGACTAGCGGTAGCACAGATACGCAGTATTTT.

This clonotype was detected only a few times. The CDR3 coding sequence is TGTGCCAGCAGCTTTCTGTATGAATCGGGTGAGCAGTTCTTC. Protein product: CASSFLYESGEQFF. The J gene is TRBJ2-1, the V gene TRBV7-9; D unclear. CDR1 and CDR2 (germline): SEHNR, FQNEAQ (reference sequence). CDR3 size: 14 residues. The V end lost 3 bases, the J end lost 9 bases, and 15 bases lay between the germline ends.

Comment on this clonotype: Compared with germline, one end of the junction differs, possibly owing to a read error. This chain links TRBV11-2 with TRBJ2-2; TRBD2 matches at 9 bases. Germline CDR1 and CDR2: SGHAT and FQNNGV. CDR3 length equals 18 residues. The CDR3 is CVSSYNPGLAGFTGELFF. In DNA form, the CDR3 reads TGTGTCAGCAGCTACAACCCGGGGCTAGCGGGGTTCACCGGGGAGCTGTTTTTT.

This clonotype has more than one count but fewer than ten. This chain connects TRBV29-1 to TRBJ1-5; no reliable D call. Looked up from germline, CDR1 is SQVTM and CDR2 is ANQGSEA. The ends were cut back, 5 bases at V and 3 bases at J, with 14 bases in the middle. CDR3 length: 14 residues. In DNA form, the CDR3 reads TGCAGCGTTACGGTGGACGGATACAATCAGCCCCAGCATTTT. Its protein product is CSVTVDGYNQPQHF.

This chain links TRBV9 with TRBJ2-1, with 7 bases aligning to TRBD2. The CDR3 totals 16 residues. The germline gives CDR1 SGDLS, CDR2 YYNGEE. V lost 4 bases, J lost 6 bases, and 13 bases stayed unmatched. This chain's CDR3 is CASSPPGGEASNEQFF. CDR3 in DNA: TGTGCCAGCAGCCCCCCTGGGGGGGAGGCCAGCAATGAGCAGTTCTTC.